A single sample gave rise to the 3 T cell receptor beta chains below, sequenced in a study of T-cell reconstitution after alpha-beta-depleted transplantation in children. Molecular barcoding with unique molecular identifiers was used for the TCRbeta library. TCRdb passed the PCR reads through MiXCR, listing each CDR3 protein once. The sample carries just under 550,000 distinct CDR3 sequences, around 16% recorded once. The starting material was PBMCs from the stem cell graft donor, obtained from the stem cell graft. Source of these receptors: a human donor who donated a stem cell graft to a child with acute lymphoblastic leukemia.

The V and J genes are TRBV3-1 and TRBJ1-1; tentative D call: TRBD1 (6 bases). V shed 3 bases and J shed 0 bases, with 11 bases lying between them. This CDR3 has 15 amino acids. Germline V gene data show CDR1 as LGHDT and CDR2 as YNNKEL (reference sequence). The CDR3: CASSQRDTLNTEAFF. Written as DNA, the CDR3 is TGTGCCAGCAGCCAGAGGGACACTTTGAACACTGAAGCTTTCTTT.

This clonotype showed up just a few times. The V gene is TRBV11-1, the J gene TRBJ2-1; a weak D match, TRBD2 (6 bases). The CDR3 is 18 amino acids. The V gene lost 5 bases and the J gene lost 0 bases, with 20 bases spanning the gap. Germline-derived CDR1 and CDR2 are SGHAT and FQDESV (reference sequence). The CDR3 region is CASSPVASDLSSYNEQFF. In DNA, the CDR3 is TGTGCCAGCAGCCCCGTCGCTAGCGACCTAAGCTCCTACAATGAGCAGTTCTTC.

This clonotype has just a few counts. This sequence joins TRBV27 and TRBJ2-1; 9 nucleotides align to TRBD1. The J segment lost 9 bases and the V segment lost 2 bases, leaving 5 bases of the junction unmatched. Per the germline V gene, CDR1 is MNHEY and CDR2 is SMNVEV (reference sequence). This CDR3 has 14 amino acids. CDR3 sequence reads: CASSLSPTGGEQFF. In DNA, the CDR3 is TGTGCCAGCAGTTTAAGCCCGACAGGGGGTGAGCAGTTCTTC.